This section outlines one T cell receptor (beta chain) sequence together with its context. This entry belongs to a study of cytomegalovirus exposure and HLA in healthy donors. Overall study context: A data release that came early held 80 million or so unique TCRs from HLA-typed donors.

The ends were cut back, 3 bases at V and 5 bases at J, with 13 bases in the middle. Germline values: CDR1 LNHDA, CDR2 SQIVND (reference sequence). The CDR3 extends over 14 amino acids. PCR was performed using 60 Vbeta and 13 Jbeta primers. Generated by immunoSEQ multiplex PCR, the TCRdb table keeps only in-frame clones and is missing some. The profile shows fewer than 120,000 clones, just over 75% of them singletons. The rearrangement links TRBV19 to TRBJ2-5; D is unresolved. The sequence was obtained from a man aged 30-40 years in good health and CMV-seropositive. Source material: PBMCs. DNA of the CDR3: TGTGCCAGTAGTATTGGCGGCAGAGGCGAGACCCAGTACTTC. The encoded protein is CASSIGGRGETQYF.